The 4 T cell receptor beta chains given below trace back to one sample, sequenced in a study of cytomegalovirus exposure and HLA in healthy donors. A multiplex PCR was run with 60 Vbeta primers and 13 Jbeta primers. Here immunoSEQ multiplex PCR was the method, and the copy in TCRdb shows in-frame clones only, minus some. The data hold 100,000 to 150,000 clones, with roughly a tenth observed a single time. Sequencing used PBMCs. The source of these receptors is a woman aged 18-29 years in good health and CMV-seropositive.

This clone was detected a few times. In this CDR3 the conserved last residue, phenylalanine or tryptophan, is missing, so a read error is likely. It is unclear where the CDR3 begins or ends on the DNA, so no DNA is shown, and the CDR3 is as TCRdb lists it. The CDR3 protein is CSVAGGDWGLDTDTKYL. This rearrangement joins TRBV29-1 to TRBJ2-3; the table names TRBD1, a call not compared with the DNA. Germline V CDR1 and CDR2: SQVTM, ANQGSEA. The CDR3 spans 17 amino acids, including both terminal residues.

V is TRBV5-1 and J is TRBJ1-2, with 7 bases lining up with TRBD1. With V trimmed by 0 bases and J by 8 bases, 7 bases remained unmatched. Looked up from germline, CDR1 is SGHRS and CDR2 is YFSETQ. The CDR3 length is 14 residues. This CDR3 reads CASSLEGQDRGYTF. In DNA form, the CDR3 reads TGCGCCAGCAGCTTGGAAGGACAGGATCGCGGCTACACCTTC.

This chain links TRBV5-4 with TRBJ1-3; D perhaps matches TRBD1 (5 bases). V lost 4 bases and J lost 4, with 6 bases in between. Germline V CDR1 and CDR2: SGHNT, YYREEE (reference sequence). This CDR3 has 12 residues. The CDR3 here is CASSAGGNTIYF. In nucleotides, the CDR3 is TGTGCCAGCAGCGCAGGGGGAAACACCATATATTTT.

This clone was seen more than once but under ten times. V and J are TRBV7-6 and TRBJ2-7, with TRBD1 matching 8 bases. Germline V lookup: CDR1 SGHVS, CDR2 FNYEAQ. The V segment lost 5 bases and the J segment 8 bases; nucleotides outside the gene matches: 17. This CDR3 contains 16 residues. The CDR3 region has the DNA TGTGCCAGCAGCCAGGACCAAGGACAGGGCCTTTACCAGCAGTACTTC. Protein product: CASSQDQGQGLYQQYF.